This T cell receptor beta chain was sequenced for a study of shared clonotypes between healthy human individuals. CDR3 length: 13 residues. Trimming shortened V by 4 bases and J by 3 bases, and 4 bases separated the two germline ends. The germline V gene has CDR1 SGHTA and CDR2 FQGTGA. The sample holds one count of this clone. Execution of the assay was at deep level. Clones were read by immunoSEQ multiplex PCR, and TCRdb kept only the in-frame ones, dropping some. The sample comprises about 1.1 million clones, 70% to 80% of which are singletons, and approximately 0.5% rests with the top ten. Sequencing input: memory CD4+ T cells from PBMCs. Subset described: CD45RA-negative fraction. The receptor's source is a man aged 18-30 years in good health. Some clones in this sample may be carry-over from other donors' samples. The gene calls are TRBV7-3 and TRBJ2-6, with D unresolved. The chain's CDR3 is CASSSYGANVLTF. The CDR3 DNA sequence: TGTGCCAGCAGCTCATATGGGGCCAACGTCCTGACTTTC. Filled out from reference TRBV7-3 and TRBJ2-6, the complete variable domain reads GAGVSQTPSNKVTEKGKYVELRCDPISGHTALYWYRQSLGQGPEFLIYFQGTGAADDSGLPNDRFFAVRPEGSVSTLKIQRTERGDSAVYLCASSSYGANVLTFGAGSRLTVL.